This T cell receptor (beta chain) came from a study of blood T cells in healthy people across ages. Study context: Template-switching capture recovered about one barcoded beta molecule per two T cells.

Germline V gene data show CDR1 as DFQATT and CDR2 as SNEGSKA (reference sequence). The trim removed 6 bases at V and 3 bases at J, leaving 5 bases unmatched. CDR3 length equals 13 residues. With a J-beta primer mix and a sample-barcoded 5' primer, a second PCR ran about 7 to 12 cycles. Each cDNA was tagged by a template-switch adaptor containing 12 random nucleotides. TCRdb fed the 5' RACE reads into MiXCR, producing one record per CDR3 protein. The table has about 780,000 distinct CDR3 sequences, 35% to 60% seen once; the top ten hold 15% to 20%. This clonotype was seen more than once but under ten times.

This receptor was obtained from a man of 80 years or more in good health. The sample taken for sequencing was blood. The chain carries TRBV20-1 and TRBJ2-1, with 7 nucleotides matching TRBD2. The CDR3 loop reads CSAAGVYYNEQFF. The CDR3 region has the DNA TGCAGTGCGGCGGGAGTGTACTACAATGAGCAGTTCTTC.